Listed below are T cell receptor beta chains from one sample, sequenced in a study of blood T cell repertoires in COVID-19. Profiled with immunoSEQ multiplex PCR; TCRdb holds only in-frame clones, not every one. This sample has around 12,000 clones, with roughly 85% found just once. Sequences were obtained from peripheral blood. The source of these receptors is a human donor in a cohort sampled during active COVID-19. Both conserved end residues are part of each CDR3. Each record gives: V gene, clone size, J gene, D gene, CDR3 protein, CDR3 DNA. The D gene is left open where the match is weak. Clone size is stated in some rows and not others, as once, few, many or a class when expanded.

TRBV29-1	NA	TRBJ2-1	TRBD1	CSVERGQGYNEQFF	TGCAGCGTTGAAAGGGGACAGGGATACAATGAGCAGTTCTTC
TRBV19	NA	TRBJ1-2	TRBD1	CASSIEDRQGLGYTF	TGTGCCAGTAGTATAGAGGACCGACAGGGTCTCGGCTACACCTTC
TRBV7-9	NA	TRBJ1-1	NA	CASSPAGGRDGNTEAFF	TGTGCCAGCAGCCCCGCGGGGGGACGGGACGGAAACACTGAAGCTTTCTTT
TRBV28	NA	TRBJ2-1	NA	CASSSDPGQGGVGSGRWNEQFF	TGTGCCAGCAGTTCCGACCCCGGACAGGGGGGGGTGGGTAGCGGGAGATGGAATGAGCAGTTCTTC
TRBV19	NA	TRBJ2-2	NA	CASSMGRASGELFF	TGTGCCAGTAGTATGGGCAGGGCGTCCGGGGAGCTGTTTTTT
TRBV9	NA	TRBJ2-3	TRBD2	CASSPRGGLASTDTQYF	TGTGCCAGCAGCCCCAGGGGGGGACTAGCGTCCACAGATACGCAGTATTTT
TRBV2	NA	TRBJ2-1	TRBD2	CASCLLAGANNEQFF	TGTGCCAGCTGTCTGTTAGCGGGGGCGAACAATGAGCAGTTCTTC
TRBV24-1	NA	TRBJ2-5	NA	CATTDTGQETQYF	TGTGCCACCACCGACACTGGCCAAGAGACCCAGTACTTC
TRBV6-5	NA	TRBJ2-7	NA	CASSYSITGYEQYF	TGTGCCAGCAGTTACTCGATCACTGGCTACGAGCAGTACTTC
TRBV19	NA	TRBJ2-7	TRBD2	CASSPLAGKAYEQYF	TGTGCCAGTAGTCCCCTAGCGGGAAAGGCCTACGAGCAGTACTTC
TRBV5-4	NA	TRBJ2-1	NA	CASSTELKGSINEQFF	TGTGCCAGCAGCACTGAACTAAAAGGGAGTATCAATGAGCAGTTCTTC
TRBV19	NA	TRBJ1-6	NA	CASSAGRGTSPLHF	TGTGCCAGTAGTGCCGGCAGGGGCACCTCACCCCTCCACTTT
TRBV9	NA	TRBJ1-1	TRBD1	CASSVAGGPGTEAFF	TGTGCCAGCAGCGTAGCAGGGGGTCCGGGCACTGAAGCTTTCTTT
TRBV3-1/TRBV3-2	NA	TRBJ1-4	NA	CASSQVKSQGSEKLFF	TGTGCCAGCAGCCAAGTAAAGTCCCAGGGTAGTGAAAAACTGTTTTTT
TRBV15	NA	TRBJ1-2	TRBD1	CATSRGGTAPYGYTF	TGTGCCACCAGCAGAGGCGGGACAGCTCCCTATGGCTACACCTTC
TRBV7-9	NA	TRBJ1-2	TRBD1	CASSLPSGQGIINYGYTF	TGTGCCAGCAGCTTACCCTCCGGACAGGGGATAATTAACTATGGCTACACCTTC
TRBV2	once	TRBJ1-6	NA	CASSVSGGVNSPLHF	TGTGCCAGCAGTGTTTCGGGGGGCGTTAATTCACCCCTCCACTTT
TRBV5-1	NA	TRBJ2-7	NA	CASTPVGDSYEQYF	TGCGCCAGCACCCCCGTAGGGGACTCCTACGAGCAGTACTTC
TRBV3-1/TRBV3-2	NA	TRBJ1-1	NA	CASSQVRGTEAFF	TGTGCCAGCAGCCAAGTTAGGGGAACTGAAGCTTTCTTT
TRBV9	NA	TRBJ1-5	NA	CASSVGIGGTSNQPQHF	TGTGCCAGCAGCGTAGGAATTGGGGGGACTAGCAATCAGCCCCAGCATTTT
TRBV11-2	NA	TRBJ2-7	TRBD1	CASSLVGQESSYEQYF	TGTGCCAGCAGCTTAGTGGGACAGGAGAGCTCCTACGAGCAGTACTTC
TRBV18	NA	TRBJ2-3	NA	CASSPIGWDTQYF	TGTGCCAGCTCACCAATCGGGTGGGATACGCAGTATTTT
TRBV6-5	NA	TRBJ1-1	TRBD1	CASRKQGMNTEAFF	TGTGCCAGCAGAAAACAGGGGATGAACACTGAAGCTTTCTTT
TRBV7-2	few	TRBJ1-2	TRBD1	CASSSRQGRDGYTF	TGTGCCAGCAGCTCGAGACAGGGGAGGGATGGCTACACCTTC
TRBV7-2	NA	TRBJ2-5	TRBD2	CASSLVSLAAETQYF	TGTGCCAGCAGCTTAGTATCGCTAGCGGCAGAGACCCAGTACTTC
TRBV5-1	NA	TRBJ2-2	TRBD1	CASSPRTGGFTGELFF	TGCGCCAGCAGCCCACGGACAGGGGGATTCACCGGGGAGCTGTTTTTT
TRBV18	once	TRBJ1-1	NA	CASSPSNRVGVEAFF	TGTGCCAGCTCACCTTCCAACAGGGTGGGGGTTGAAGCTTTCTTT
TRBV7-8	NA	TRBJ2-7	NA	CASSPPGGRRYF	TGTGCCAGCAGCCCCCCAGGGGGGCGCAGATACTTC
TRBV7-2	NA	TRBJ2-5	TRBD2	CASSLASGRQTQYF	TGTGCCAGCAGCCTCGCTAGCGGGAGACAGACCCAGTACTTC
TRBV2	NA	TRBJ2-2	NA	CASVQTPRAGELFF	TGTGCCAGCGTCCAGACCCCCCGGGCCGGGGAGCTGTTTTTT
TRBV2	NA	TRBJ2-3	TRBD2	CASSGTSGRGDTQYF	TGTGCCAGCAGCGGGACTAGCGGGAGGGGAGATACGCAGTATTTT
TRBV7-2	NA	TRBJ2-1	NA	CASTAGRNYNEQFF	TGTGCCAGCACCGCCGGTCGTAACTACAATGAGCAGTTCTTC
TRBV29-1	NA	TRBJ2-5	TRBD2	CSVGGGRVQETQYF	TGCAGCGTTGGGGGCGGGAGGGTACAAGAGACCCAGTACTTC
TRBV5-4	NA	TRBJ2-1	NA	CASSFKRVSYNEQFF	TGTGCCAGCAGCTTTAAGCGGGTTTCCTACAATGAGCAGTTCTTC
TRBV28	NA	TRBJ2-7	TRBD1	CASTLTGTGLYEQYF	TGTGCCAGCACCCTAACCGGGACAGGGCTCTACGAGCAGTACTTC
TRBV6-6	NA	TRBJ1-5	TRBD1	CASSRTGYQPQHF	TGTGCCAGCAGCCGGACAGGGTATCAGCCCCAGCATTTT
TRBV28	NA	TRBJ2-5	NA	CASSFRGGPRGETQYF	TGTGCCAGCAGTTTTCGCGGGGGCCCTCGAGGGGAGACCCAGTACTTC
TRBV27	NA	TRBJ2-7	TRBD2	CASRRLAGTYEQYF	TGTGCCAGCAGGCGACTAGCGGGAACTTACGAGCAGTACTTC
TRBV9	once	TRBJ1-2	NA	CASSLDSGYTF	TGTGCCAGCAGCCTTGATAGCGGCTACACCTTC
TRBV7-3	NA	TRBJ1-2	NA	CASSPGVGYGYTF	TGTGCCAGCAGCCCAGGGGTAGGCTATGGCTACACCTTC
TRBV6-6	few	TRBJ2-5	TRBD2	CASSRGGGLAAQETQYF	TGTGCCAGCAGTCGGGGGGGTGGACTAGCGGCACAAGAGACCCAGTACTTC
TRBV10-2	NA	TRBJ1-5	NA	CASSDILSVGGDQPQHF	TGCGCCAGCAGTGATATCCTGTCAGTCGGCGGAGATCAGCCCCAGCATTTT
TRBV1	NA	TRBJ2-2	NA	CTSSQHNRGINTGELFF	TGCACCAGCAGCCAACATAATCGGGGGATTAACACCGGGGAGCTGTTTTTT
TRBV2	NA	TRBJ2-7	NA	CASMASQEVYEQYF	TGTGCCAGCATGGCTTCCCAGGAGGTATACGAGCAGTACTTC
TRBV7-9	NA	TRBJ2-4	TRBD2	CASSYSSGRAAKNIQYF	TGTGCCAGCAGCTATTCTAGCGGGAGGGCCGCCAAAAACATTCAGTACTTC
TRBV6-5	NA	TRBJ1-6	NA	CASMEGLSLPLHF	TGTGCCAGCATGGAGGGGTTAAGTCTACCCCTCCACTTT
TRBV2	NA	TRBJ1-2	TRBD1	CASSPDRGRFSF	TGTGCCAGCAGCCCCGACAGGGGTCGATTCTCCTTC
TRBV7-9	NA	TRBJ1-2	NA	CASSENRDTLGGYTF	TGTGCCAGCAGCGAAAACCGGGACACTCTCGGTGGCTACACCTTC
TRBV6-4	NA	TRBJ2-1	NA	CASSDSTGYNEQFF	TGTGCCAGCAGTGACTCGACAGGTTACAATGAGCAGTTCTTC
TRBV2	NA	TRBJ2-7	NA	CASKEVYEQYF	TGTGCCAGCAAAGAGGTCTACGAGCAGTACTTC
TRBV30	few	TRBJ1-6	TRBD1	CAWTRETGASPLHF	TGTGCCTGGACTAGGGAGACAGGGGCTTCACCCCTCCACTTT
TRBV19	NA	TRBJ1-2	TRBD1	CASSERDRGHGYTF	TGTGCCAGTTCCGAGAGGGACAGAGGGCATGGCTACACCTTC
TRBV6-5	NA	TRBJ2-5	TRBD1	CASSPHQTGRETQYF	TGTGCCAGCAGCCCCCACCAGACAGGGCGCGAGACCCAGTACTTC
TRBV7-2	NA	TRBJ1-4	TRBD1	CASSPDRGYEKLFF	TGTGCCAGCAGTCCGGACAGGGGGTATGAAAAACTGTTTTTT